The clone carrying this T cell receptor (beta chain) is categorized as medium-sized. Its antigen is unidentified. In the same sample, other DNA sequences code for this CDR3. This sample is drawn from a study of radiotherapy plus CTLA-4 blockade in lung cancer. Looking at the study overall: Objective responses arose in approximately 20% of patients, and around 32% experienced disease control.

Chemo-refractory metastatic non-small-cell lung cancer patients received focal radiation with ipilimumab CTLA-4 blockade. General observations from the study: Blood TCR clones of tumor origin expanded after radiotherapy plus ipilimumab. Increased serum interferon-beta after radiation also reportedly predicted response strongly.

This CDR3 is 12 amino acids long. Trimming left V 6 bases short and J 2 bases short, with 7 bases between. Germline V gene lookup returns CDR1 MDHEN and CDR2 SYDVKM. Data came from immunoSEQ multiplex PCR; TCRdb stores just in-frame clones and leaves some out. The table records some 77,000 clones, more than 75% of them present only once. This sequence joins TRBV28 and TRBJ2-5; possibly TRBD2 for D (5 bases). This sequence originates from a human donor with non-small cell lung cancer who had a partial response to radiotherapy plus ipilimumab. The starting material was peripheral blood, obtained from a patient treated with radiotherapy plus ipilimumab. The CDR3 loop is CASSPGQETQYF. The CDR3 coding sequence is TGTGCCAGCAGCCCGGGACAAGAGACCCAGTACTTC.